The 24 T cell receptor beta chains given below trace back to one sample, sequenced in a study of T cell responses to AZD1222 COVID-19 vaccine. The method was immunoSEQ multiplex PCR; TCRdb's version includes in-frame clones alone and lacks a portion of them. The sample lists 150,000 to 200,000 clones, 90% occurring once. This specimen consisted of peripheral blood, obtained on day 0 of AZD1222 vaccination. The source is an adult in good health.

The V call is TRBV28, the J call TRBJ1-3; 7 bases are shared with TRBD1. Germline V gene data show CDR1 as MDHEN and CDR2 as SYDVKM. The CDR3 has 17 residues. The J segment lost 4 bases and the V segment lost 5 bases, leaving 14 bases of the junction unmatched. The CDR3 bases are TGTGCCAGCAGTACCGGCAGGTACAGGGGAGCCGGAAACACCATATATTTT. Encoded protein: CASSTGRYRGAGNTIYF.

This clone appeared once. V is TRBV7-3 and J is TRBJ1-2, with TRBD1 matching 7 bases. Germline CDR1 reads SGHTA; CDR2 reads FQGTGA. The CDR3 has 12 amino acids. V lost 4 bases to trimming and J lost 8 bases; unmatched junction nucleotides: 4. The CDR3 DNA reads TGTGCCAGCAGCTCAAGACAGGGCGGCTACACCTTC. Its protein is CASSSRQGGYTF.

V usage is TRBV29-1 and J usage is TRBJ1-5; TRBD1 aligns across 10 bases. Germline V CDR1 and CDR2: SQVTM, ANQGSEA. CDR3 length: 16 amino acids. Trimming removed 7 bases from V and 2 bases from J; junction bases left unmatched: 11. The CDR3 DNA reads TGCAGCGCCCAGGGGGGGACAGGGGAGGGCAATCAGCCCCAGCATTTT. Encoded protein: CSAQGGTGEGNQPQHF.

The J gene is TRBJ1-2, the V gene TRBV2; D is uncertain. The CDR3 length is 13 residues. Trimming cost V 3 bases and J 1 base, with 6 bases left between them. In germline, CDR1 is SNHLY, CDR2 FYNNEI. This CDR3 is CASSDGSNYGYTF. The CDR3 DNA reads TGTGCCAGCAGTGACGGCAGTAACTATGGCTACACCTTC.

CDR3 nucleotides: TGTGCCAGCAGCCTGACTAGCGGGGATTACACAGATACGCAGTATTTT. Its translation is CASSLTSGDYTDTQYF. The chain couples TRBV2 to TRBJ2-3; 11 bases are shared with TRBD2. Germline V gene data show CDR1 as SNHLY and CDR2 as FYNNEI. Trimming took 6 bases from V and 2 from J; bases not matched to a gene: 7. The length of the CDR3 is 16 residues. Based on the CDR3 plus reference TRBV2 and TRBJ2-3, the full variable domain is EPEVTQTPSHQVTQMGQEVILRCVPISNHLYFYWYRQILGQKVEFLVSFYNNEISEKSEIFDDQFSVERPDGSNFTLKIRSTKLEDSAMYFCASSLTSGDYTDTQYFGPGTRLTVL.

V usage is TRBV6-2 or TRBV6-3 and J usage is TRBJ1-5, with 8 bases lining up with TRBD1. Germline CDR1 reads MNHEY; CDR2 reads SVGEGT. V shed 5 bases, J shed 0 bases, and the junction held 6 bases outside the gene matches. The CDR3 covers 16 residues. The CDR3 region has the DNA TGTGCCAGCAGTCCCGACAGGGGAGTTAGCAATCAGCCCCAGCATTTT. It translates to CASSPDRGVSNQPQHF.

The rearrangement uses TRBV6-5 and TRBJ2-3; TRBD1 matches at 8 bases. J was trimmed by 1 base and V by 7 bases; bases with no gene match: 7. The germline gives CDR1 MNHEY, CDR2 SVGAGI. This CDR3 region has 15 residues. The CDR3 protein is CASTMGQEGTDTQYF. CDR3 coding DNA: TGTGCCAGCACCATGGGACAGGAGGGCACAGATACGCAGTATTTT.

The chain is built from TRBV11-2 and TRBJ2-7; no clear D gene. This CDR3 region has 13 residues. Germline CDR1 and CDR2: SGHAT and FQNNGV. V was trimmed by 10 bases and J by 6 bases, leaving 19 bases between them. Here the CDR3 DNA reads TGTGCCACCGCCACGGCAACAGCTGGCGAGCAGTACTTC. Encoded protein: CATATATAGEQYF.

The CDR3 here is CASSEGLRQYSNQPQHF. In DNA, the CDR3 is TGCGCCAGCAGTGAGGGACTCAGACAGTATAGCAATCAGCCCCAGCATTTT. This chain uses TRBV10-1 with TRBJ1-5; D might be TRBD1 (5 bases). This CDR3 is 17 amino acids long. Germline CDR1 is WNHNN and CDR2 is SYGVQD (reference sequence). V dropped 2 bases and J dropped 0 bases, with 14 bases sitting between them.

The rearrangement links TRBV7-9 to TRBJ1-3; D may be TRBD1 (5 bases). Germline V CDR1 and CDR2: SEHNR, FQNEAQ (reference sequence). The ends were cut back, 2 bases at V and 4 bases at J, with 12 bases in the middle. The CDR3 runs to 15 residues. This CDR3 is CASSLIKGLGNTIYF. DNA of the CDR3: TGTGCCAGCAGCTTAATTAAGGGGCTCGGAAACACCATATATTTT.

The CDR3 loop is CASSPTGEKVTEAFF. In nucleotides, the CDR3 is TGTGCCAGCAGCCCCACGGGGGAGAAGGTGACTGAAGCTTTCTTT. The genes are TRBV28 and TRBJ1-1; perhaps TRBD1 as D (5 bases). The CDR3 has 15 amino acids. Germline V lookup: CDR1 MDHEN, CDR2 SYDVKM. Trimming took off 6 bases at V and 5 bases at J, with 19 bases between the two ends.

The chain uses TRBV7-2 and TRBJ2-5, with 7 bases identical to TRBD2. The J segment lost 3 bases and the V segment lost 3 bases, leaving 7 bases of the junction unmatched. The CDR3 is made up of 15 amino acids. From germline, CDR1 is SGHTA and CDR2 FQGNSA. Here the CDR3 DNA reads TGTGCCAGCAGCTTCGCCGGGGGGAGGGAAGAGACCCAGTACTTC. Its protein product is CASSFAGGREETQYF.

The genes are TRBV28 and TRBJ2-3; D may be TRBD2 (5 bases). V lost 2 bases, J lost 6 bases, and 15 bases lay in between. The CDR3 is made up of 15 amino acids. Germline-derived CDR1 and CDR2 are MDHEN and SYDVKM. CDR3 region: CASSLNIGMADTQYF. CDR3 DNA: TGTGCCAGCAGTTTAAATATCGGGATGGCGGATACGCAGTATTTT.

The V gene is TRBV28, the J gene TRBJ2-7, with TRBD1 as a possible D gene (6 bases). CDR1 and CDR2 (germline): MDHEN, SYDVKM. The V end was cut by 5 bases, the J end by 1 base, with 15 bases between. This CDR3 is 15 amino acids long. The CDR3 region is CASSAQGSLSYEQYF. CDR3 DNA: TGTGCCAGCAGTGCTCAGGGGAGCTTATCCTACGAGCAGTACTTC.

This chain links TRBV27 with TRBJ2-2; TRBD1 aligns across 10 bases. There are 13 residues in the CDR3. The ends lost 7 bases at V and 8 bases at J; junction bases unmatched: 4. Germline-derived CDR1 and CDR2 are MNHEY and SMNVEV (reference sequence). CDR3: CASNRDRGGELFF. The DNA of the CDR3 is TGTGCCAGCAACCGGGACAGGGGAGGGGAGCTGTTTTTT.

V usage is TRBV28 and J usage is TRBJ1-6; 10 bases align to TRBD1. Per the germline V gene, CDR1 is MDHEN and CDR2 is SYDVKM. The CDR3 runs 15 residues. V shed 6 bases, J shed 6 bases, and the junction held 5 bases outside the gene matches. CDR3 bases: TGTGCCAGCAGCTCGGGACAGGGGTTTAATTCACCCCTCCACTTT. This gives the protein CASSSGQGFNSPLHF.

V and J are TRBV7-2 and TRBJ2-7; 8 nucleotides line up with TRBD2. This CDR3 is 14 amino acids long. V lost 5 bases and J lost 0; bases outside the gene matches: 3. Germline loops: CDR1 SGHTA, CDR2 FQGNSA. The CDR3 DNA follows: TGTGCCAGCAGCCGGAGCGGGAGCTCCTACGAGCAGTACTTC. It is translated as CASSRSGSSYEQYF.

The rearrangement links TRBV6-2 or TRBV6-3 to TRBJ2-7, with 8 bases matching TRBD2. Germline lookup yields CDR1 MNHEY and CDR2 SVGEGT. After removal of 2 bases from V and 2 bases from J, the junction contained 11 bases not matched to a gene. The CDR3 runs 17 residues. The CDR3 loop reads CASSYPPGGSPTYEQYF. CDR3 sequence (DNA): TGTGCCAGCAGTTACCCGCCGGGAGGGAGTCCTACCTACGAGCAGTACTTC.

This clone was detected a few times. Additional DNA sequences in this sample encode the identical CDR3. The chain uses TRBV6-5 and TRBJ1-6; 8 bases line up with TRBD1. Trimming at V came to 3 bases and at J to 5 bases, leaving 3 bases not matched to a gene. This CDR3 spans 15 amino acids. CDR1 is MNHEY, CDR2 SVGAGI, per germline. The CDR3 sequence: CASSYRTGNNSPLHF. CDR3 sequence (DNA): TGTGCCAGCAGTTATAGGACAGGGAATAATTCACCCCTCCACTTT.

The chain uses TRBV12-3 or TRBV12-4 and TRBJ2-7, with 8 bases aligning to TRBD2. The CDR3 spans 13 residues. V shed 7 bases and J 6 bases; nucleotides not matched to a gene: 8. The CDR3 spells CASKLREDGEQYF. The CDR3 DNA reads as TGTGCCAGCAAGTTGCGGGAGGATGGCGAGCAGTACTTC.

The rearrangement links TRBV12-3 or TRBV12-4 to TRBJ2-7; no clear D. The V end was cut by 11 bases, the J end by 3 bases, with 17 bases between. The CDR3 runs to 13 residues. CDR3 in DNA: TGTGCCCGCCTCCCCGGACGGAACTACGAGCAGTACTTC. Protein sequence: CARLPGRNYEQYF.

The genes are TRBV5-8 and TRBJ2-7; 9 bases are a match to TRBD1. The V gene's germline CDR1 is SGHTS and CDR2 YDEGEE. The V gene end was trimmed by 6 bases and the J gene end by 5 bases; junction bases not matched to a gene: 9. The CDR3 covers 14 residues. The chain's CDR3 is CASNQDRGRDEQYF. The CDR3 coding sequence is TGTGCCAGCAACCAAGACAGGGGGAGGGACGAGCAGTACTTC.

In this sample, this clone turned up a few times. The J gene is TRBJ2-3, the V gene TRBV18; D is uncertain. CDR1 is KGHSH, CDR2 LQKENI, per germline. V lost 2 bases and J 1 base, leaving 7 bases between the germline ends. CDR3 length: 14 amino acids. The CDR3 bases are TGTGCCAGCTCACCATCCACAGGCACAGATACGCAGTATTTT. Translated, it gives CASSPSTGTDTQYF.

The chain carries TRBV28 and TRBJ1-4, with D maybe TRBD1 (6 bases). The germline CDR1 and CDR2 sequences are MDHEN and SYDVKM. CDR3 length equals 15 residues. V was shortened by 1 base and J by 8 bases, with 14 bases between the two germline ends. In DNA form, the CDR3 reads TGTGCCAGCAGTTTATTTGGACAGTCCCGAGAAAAACTGTTTTTT. This encodes CASSLFGQSREKLFF.